The 18 T cell receptor beta chains below come from one sample, sequenced in a study of a mutant IDH1 vaccine in newly diagnosed glioma. Some clones are missing from TCRdb's copy, which holds only in-frame ones; the method was immunoSEQ multiplex PCR. The repertoire holds about 68,000 clones, with around 79% as singletons. Time point: baseline, week 1 (first vaccination visit). Treatment defined: pre-vaccination baseline after standard-of-care therapy. The sequencing here drew on PBMCs, taken from a glioma patient treated with radiotherapy, temozolomide or both. Receptor source: a man in his forties or fifties with glioma.

The chain joins TRBV28 to TRBJ1-4; the D is unclear. CDR3 length equals 12 residues. Germline V gene sequence: CDR1 MDHEN, CDR2 SYDVKM. V shed 6 bases and J shed 4 bases, with 6 bases lying between them. CDR3 sequence: CASSLGNEKLFF. CDR3 DNA sequence: TGTGCCAGCAGCCTCGGTAATGAAAAACTGTTTTTT.

The CDR3 loop is CASSALYEQYF. In DNA form, the CDR3 reads TGTGCCAGCAGTGCCCTCTACGAGCAGTACTTC. The J gene is TRBJ2-7, the V gene TRBV6-1; D not resolved. The V gene lost 4 bases and the J gene lost 3 bases, with 4 bases spanning the gap. The CDR3 contains 11 residues. Germline V gives CDR1 MNHNS, CDR2 SASEGT.

This chain connects TRBV11-2 to TRBJ1-2, with TRBD1 as a possible D gene (5 bases). Germline CDR1 SGHAT, CDR2 FQNNGV. The CDR3 is 14 residues long. V was pared by 2 bases and J by 3 bases, with 10 bases between. The CDR3 coding sequence is TGTGCCAGCAGCTTATTGGGGGAAGACTATGGCTACACCTTC. This sequence encodes CASSLLGEDYGYTF.

The CDR3 reads CASSLGTGPYEQYF. The CDR3 DNA follows: TGCGCCAGCAGCTTGGGTACTGGTCCCTACGAGCAGTACTTC. This sequence joins TRBV5-1 and TRBJ2-7; D gene ambiguous. CDR3 length: 14 amino acids. The V end lost 0 bases, the J end lost 2 bases, and 9 bases lay between the germline ends. Germline V gene sequence: CDR1 SGHRS, CDR2 YFSETQ.

This clone is judged medium-sized (0.01 to 0.1%). The V gene is TRBV2, the J gene TRBJ2-7, with D possibly TRBD1 on 5 matching bases. With 5 bases removed from V and 1 base from J, the gap between germline ends came to 9 bases. The CDR3 totals 13 residues. Germline CDR1 reads SNHLY; CDR2 reads FYNNEI. The CDR3: CASSRQGSYEQYF. The DNA for the CDR3 is TGTGCCAGCAGTCGGCAGGGATCCTACGAGCAGTACTTC.

The V and J genes are TRBV4-2 and TRBJ2-1; 9 bases are a match to TRBD2. The germline gives CDR1 LGHNA, CDR2 YNFKEQ. The V segment lost 0 bases and the J segment 3 bases; nucleotides outside the gene matches: 3. The CDR3 totals 16 residues. CDR3 residues: CASSQDIAGDYNEQFF. The CDR3 DNA follows: TGTGCCAGCAGCCAAGATATAGCGGGGGACTACAATGAGCAGTTCTTC.

The chain combines TRBV12-5 with TRBJ2-3; D could derive from TRBD1 or TRBD2 (5 bases each). There are 14 residues in the CDR3. Germline CDR1 and CDR2: LGHNT and FRNRAP. V gave up 7 bases and J gave up 5 bases, with 16 bases separating them. The CDR3 loop is CASAREYRGDTQYF. CDR3 coding DNA: TGTGCTAGTGCCCGGGAATATAGGGGAGATACGCAGTATTTT. The full variable domain, rest sourced from reference TRBV12-5 and TRBJ2-3, is DARVTQTPRHKVTEMGQEVTMRCQPILGHNTVFWYRQTMMQGLELLAYFRNRAPLDDSGMPKDRFSAEMPDATLATLKIQPSEPRDSAVYFCASAREYRGDTQYFGPGTRLTVL.

The chain couples TRBV9 to TRBJ1-2; D unresolved. CDR1 is SGDLS and CDR2 is YYNGEE in the germline V gene. This CDR3 comprises 14 residues. Between the trimmed V and J ends, which lost 3 bases and 0 bases, there was a span of 9 bases. The CDR3 region is CASSADPANYGYTF. DNA of the CDR3: TGTGCCAGCAGCGCGGACCCGGCTAACTATGGCTACACCTTC.

V and J are TRBV5-1 and TRBJ1-1; D is possibly TRBD1 (6 bases). The CDR3 loop spans 14 amino acids. The germline V gene has CDR1 SGHRS and CDR2 YFSETQ. The V gene lost 7 bases and the J gene lost 1 base, with 14 bases spanning the gap. CDR3 protein: CASYGGAENTEAFF. The CDR3 DNA follows: TGCGCCAGCTATGGGGGCGCGGAGAACACTGAAGCTTTCTTT. Looking up the rest from reference TRBV5-1 and TRBJ1-1 gives the full variable domain: KAGVTQTPRYLIKTRGQQVTLSCSPISGHRSVSWYQQTPGQGLQFLFEYFSETQRNKGNFPGRFSGRQFSNSRSEMNVSTLELGDSALYLCASYGGAENTEAFFGQGTRLTVV.

The rearrangement joins TRBV30 to TRBJ2-2; D is undetermined. The CDR3 has 10 residues. Germline lookup yields CDR1 GTSNPN and CDR2 SVGIG (reference sequence). The V end lost 2 bases, the J end lost 9 bases, and 4 bases lay between the germline ends. CDR3 region: CAWSSRELFF. Written as DNA, the CDR3 is TGTGCCTGGAGTAGCAGGGAGCTGTTTTTT.

The chain recombines TRBV10-3 with TRBJ1-5, with D unclear. The V and J ends lost 3 bases and 6 bases respectively, with 9 bases between them. This CDR3 spans 13 amino acids. CDR1 is ENHRY, CDR2 SYGVKD, per germline. This CDR3 reads CAISEGIAQPQHF. CDR3 nucleotides: TGTGCCATCAGTGAAGGTATCGCTCAGCCCCAGCATTTT.

This chain links TRBV6-1 with TRBJ2-2; tentatively, D is TRBD2 (6 bases). The CDR3 length is 18 residues. Germline lookup yields CDR1 MNHNS and CDR2 SASEGT. Trimming stripped 0 bases from V and 6 bases from J, with 20 bases between. CDR3 amino acids: CASSEAGGTALKAGELFF. CDR3 bases: TGTGCCAGCAGTGAAGCGGGCGGGACGGCTCTAAAGGCCGGGGAGCTGTTTTTT.

CDR3 DNA sequence: TGTGCCAGCAGCCGAGGGCGGGGAGACCAGCATTTT. Protein product: CASSRGRGDQHF. This chain joins TRBV7-9 and TRBJ1-5; D is ambiguous. CDR1 is SEHNR, CDR2 FQNEAQ, per germline (reference sequence). V was pared by 5 bases and J by 12 bases, with 14 bases between. This CDR3 has 12 residues.

The chain couples TRBV7-2 to TRBJ2-5; D may be TRBD2 (7 bases). CDR1 is SGHTA, CDR2 FQGNSA, per germline. The CDR3 extends over 15 amino acids. V was shortened by 7 bases and J by 3 bases, with 18 bases between the two germline ends. The DNA of the CDR3 is TGTGCCAGCACCCTAGGGGGGGACCCAAAAGAGACCCAGTACTTC. Translated: CASTLGGDPKETQYF.

The rearrangement joins TRBV6-5 to TRBJ1-1; D remains ambiguous. The germline gives CDR1 MNHEY, CDR2 SVGAGI. The CDR3 loop spans 13 amino acids. V lost 0 bases and J 0 bases, leaving 2 bases between the germline ends. Written as DNA, the CDR3 is TGTGCCAGCAGTTACTCGCTGAACACTGAAGCTTTCTTT. It specifies CASSYSLNTEAFF.

This clone was recorded only once. This rearrangement joins TRBV6-1 to TRBJ1-2; D perhaps matches TRBD1 (6 bases). CDR1 MNHNS and CDR2 SASEGT come from the germline V gene. The CDR3 has 12 amino acids. Deletions cut 8 bases from V and 6 bases from J, with 13 bases between. The CDR3, as DNA: TGTGCCAGCTCGATTAACAGGGATGGCTACACCTTC. Protein product: CASSINRDGYTF.

The CDR3 region is CASSIFQDVPYEQYF. The CDR3 region has the DNA TGCGCCAGCAGTATTTTCCAGGATGTTCCCTACGAGCAGTACTTC. The rearrangement joins TRBV4-1 to TRBJ2-7; D is unclear. The germline V gene encodes CDR1 MGHRA and CDR2 YSYEKL. Trimming cost V 6 bases and J 2 bases, with 17 bases left between them. This CDR3 has 15 amino acids.

As regards this clone: At one end the junction does not follow the germline gene, possibly because of a read error. CDR3 residues: CASTYGGGNQGEAFF. The CDR3 nucleotides read TGTGCCAGCACTTACGGTGGTGGCAACCAAGGTGAAGCTTTCTTT. V is TRBV6-5 and J is TRBJ1-1; D remains ambiguous. The CDR3 has 15 amino acids. Germline V gene data show CDR1 as MNHEY and CDR2 as SVGAGI.